These 22 T cell receptor beta chains came from one sample sequenced in a study of T cells in Graves' hyperthyroidism and ophthalmopathy. Authors of the study amplified TCR beta CDR3 regions from RNA transcripts. The TCR CDR3 was amplified in a first-round RT-PCR using the HTBI primer set. MiXCR was run by TCRdb on the multiplex PCR reads, yielding one entry per CDR3 protein. Of roughly 700,000 distinct CDR3 sequences listed, around 15% are singletons. The source material was blood. The source is a young woman with Graves' hyperthyroidism.

This clonotype was counted ten times or more. J is TRBJ2-7 and V is TRBV9, with 9 bases lining up with TRBD2. Germline CDR1 reads SGDLS; CDR2 reads YYNGEE. The CDR3 extends over 16 amino acids. The V gene end was trimmed by 0 bases and the J gene end by 3 bases; junction bases not matched to a gene: 7. The CDR3 here is CASSVDPSGVNYEQYF. DNA of the CDR3: TGTGCCAGCAGCGTAGATCCTAGCGGGGTCAACTACGAGCAGTACTTC. Combining the CDR3 with reference TRBV9 and TRBJ2-7 gives the whole variable domain DSGVTQTPKHLITATGQRVTLRCSPRSGDLSVYWYQQSLDQGLQFLIQYYNGEERAKGNILERFSAQQFPDLHSELNLSSLELGDSALYFCASSVDPSGVNYEQYFGPGTRLTVT.

This clonotype was counted ten times or more. The chain employs TRBV20-1 and TRBJ1-1; 8 bases are shared with TRBD1. Germline-derived CDR1 and CDR2 are DFQATT and SNEGSKA (reference sequence). V shed 6 bases and J 4 bases; nucleotides not matched to a gene: 7. This CDR3 spans 13 amino acids. The CDR3 region has the DNA TGCAGTGCACAGGGGGGGGTCGGCACTGAAGCTTTCTTT. Amino acids: CSAQGGVGTEAFF.

This clonotype has ten or more counts. As DNA, the CDR3 is TGTGCCAGCAGTTTGGGCAGGGGAAGGGGGTTGAGGAACACAGATACGCAGTATTTT. Translating it yields CASSLGRGRGLRNTDTQYF. The J gene is TRBJ2-3, the V gene TRBV27, with a tentative D call TRBD1 (6 bases). V was clipped by 3 bases and J by 2 bases, with 24 bases between them. This CDR3 spans 19 amino acids. Germline values: CDR1 MNHEY, CDR2 SMNVEV (reference sequence).

This clonotype was picked up many times. The CDR3 is CASSTGQGADTEAFF. CDR3 DNA sequence: TGTGCCAGTTCCACGGGCCAGGGGGCTGACACTGAAGCTTTCTTT. The chain uses TRBV2 and TRBJ1-1; 8 bases line up with TRBD1. The junction had 12 bases not matched to a gene; V was cut back by 9 bases and J by 3 bases. Germline values: CDR1 SNHLY, CDR2 FYNNEI. CDR3 size: 15 residues. The full variable domain, with the rest looked up from reference TRBV2 and TRBJ1-1, is EPEVTQTPSHQVTQMGQEVILRCVPISNHLYFYWYRQILGQKVEFLVSFYNNEISEKSEIFDDQFSVERPDGSNFTLKIRSTKLEDSAMYFCASSTGQGADTEAFFGQGTRLTVV.

As regards this clonotype: The junction departs from the called germline gene at one end, perhaps through a read error. The rearrangement uses TRBV6-1 and TRBJ2-7; 7 bases line up with TRBD1. CDR1 and CDR2 from the germline V gene are MNHNS and SASEGT. The CDR3 length is 16 residues. DNA for the CDR3: TGTGCCACCAGTGATCATACAGGGGCCGCCTTGGGCGAGCAGTACTTC. It yields the protein CATSDHTGAALGEQYF.

This clonotype was picked up many times. The chain links TRBV12-3 or TRBV12-4 to TRBJ1-6; D possibly corresponds to TRBD1 (5 bases). This CDR3 is built from 14 residues. The V end lost 3 bases, the J end lost 6 bases, and 9 bases lay between the germline ends. CDR3 in amino acids: CASSLRQINSPLHF. The CDR3 DNA reads as TGTGCCAGCAGTTTGAGACAGATTAATTCACCCCTCCACTTT.

There are many counts of this clonotype. J is TRBJ1-6 and V is TRBV12-3 or TRBV12-4; D uncertain. Between the trimmed V and J ends, which lost 2 bases and 7 bases, there was a span of 9 bases. The CDR3 has 14 amino acids. CDR3 sequence (DNA): TGTGCCAGCAGTTTAACGGGGATAAATTCACCCCTCCACTTT. Translating gives CASSLTGINSPLHF.

This clonotype was seen at least ten times. This chain links TRBV5-1 with TRBJ2-3; 13 bases map to TRBD2. Germline V CDR1 and CDR2: SGHRS, YFSETQ. This CDR3 region has 18 residues. The junction had 6 bases not matched to a gene; V was cut back by 0 bases and J by 2 bases. CDR3 amino acids: CASSLAGGLAGFTDTQYF. The DNA for the CDR3 is TGCGCCAGCAGCTTGGCTGGGGGACTAGCGGGGTTCACAGATACGCAGTATTTT.

This clonotype was picked up a small number of times. V and J are TRBV6-1 and TRBJ2-7; D ambiguous. CDR3 size: 12 residues. CDR1 and CDR2 from the germline V gene are MNHNS and SASEGT. V gave up 10 bases and J gave up 1 base, with 11 bases separating them. For the CDR3, the DNA is TGTGCCACCTCTAGGGTGTCCTACGAGCAGTACTTC. This sequence encodes CATSRVSYEQYF.

This clonotype was counted ten times or more. The V gene is TRBV5-1, the J gene TRBJ1-1; no definite D call. The CDR3 length is 14 residues. Germline values: CDR1 SGHRS, CDR2 YFSETQ. V lost 1 base to trimming and J lost 10 bases, with 17 bases between them. CDR3 amino acids: CASSLTNTNRVAFF. DNA for the CDR3: TGCGCCAGCAGCTTGACGAACACGAATCGCGTAGCTTTCTTT.

The genes are TRBV7-2 and TRBJ2-1; tentatively, D is TRBD2 (5 bases). Germline values: CDR1 SGHTA, CDR2 FQGNSA. CDR3 size: 14 residues. V was cut by 5 bases and J by 9 bases, with 17 bases left in between. This chain's CDR3 is CASSADLFSSEQFF. In DNA form, the CDR3 reads TGTGCCAGCAGCGCGGACTTGTTCTCAAGTGAGCAGTTCTTC.

A word on this clonotype: It may be a read error: a sequence one base away is much more abundant. The CDR3 sequence: CAISDSTLTYEQYF. DNA of the CDR3: TGTGCCATCAGTGACTCGACTCTTACCTACGAGCAGTACTTC. V is TRBV10-3 and J is TRBJ2-7; D ambiguous. The CDR3 runs 14 residues. Deletions cut 3 bases from V and 2 bases from J, with 11 bases between. Per the germline V gene, CDR1 is ENHRY and CDR2 is SYGVKD.

V and J are TRBV24-1 and TRBJ2-1; D is unclear. The germline V and J ends were trimmed by 5 bases and 6 bases, with 13 bases remaining between them. In germline, CDR1 is KGHDR, CDR2 SFDVKD. The CDR3 is 14 amino acids. The CDR3, as DNA: TGTGCCACCAGTGGGGCAGGTAGGGTCAATGAGCAGTTCTTC. As protein: CATSGAGRVNEQFF.

This clonotype has at least ten counts. The V and J genes are TRBV7-6 and TRBJ2-2; 9 nucleotides align to TRBD2. The CDR3 spans 18 residues. Germline CDR1 SGHVS, CDR2 FNYEAQ. V trimming: 5 bases; J trimming: 0 bases; junction bases outside the gene matches: 10. In DNA form, the CDR3 reads TGTGCCAGCAGCCCTTTAGCGGGAGTAGCCCCGAACACCGGGGAGCTGTTTTTT. This encodes CASSPLAGVAPNTGELFF.

This clonotype was seen repeatedly, ten times or more. This chain connects TRBV14 to TRBJ2-7; either TRBD1 or TRBD2 may supply D (5 bases each). In germline, CDR1 is SGHDN, CDR2 FVKESK. This CDR3 is 11 amino acids long. V was trimmed by 6 bases and J by 6 bases, leaving 9 bases between them. The CDR3 sequence: CASRQRGEQYF. In DNA, the CDR3 is TGTGCCAGCAGGCAGAGGGGCGAGCAGTACTTC. Full variable domain (missing parts from reference TRBV14 and TRBJ2-7): EAGVTQFPSHSVIEKGQTVTLRCDPISGHDNLYWYRRVMGKEIKFLLHFVKESKQDESGMPNNRFLAERTGGTYSTLKVQPAELEDSGVYFCASRQRGEQYFGPGTRLTVT.

The rearrangement links TRBV5-1 to TRBJ1-4; tentative D call: TRBD1 (5 bases). The V and J ends lost 0 bases and 3 bases respectively, with 9 bases between them. The CDR3 is 15 amino acids. Germline V gene lookup returns CDR1 SGHRS and CDR2 YFSETQ. CDR3: CASSLVGQSNEKLFF. CDR3 nucleotide sequence: TGCGCCAGCAGCTTGGTTGGACAATCTAATGAAAAACTGTTTTTT.

The chain is built from TRBV5-1 and TRBJ2-3; TRBD2 matches at 9 bases. Germline-derived CDR1 and CDR2 are SGHRS and YFSETQ. The CDR3 runs 19 residues. The V and J ends lost 1 base and 1 base, in that order; junction bases with no gene match: 13. The CDR3, as DNA: TGCGCCAGCAGCTTGTTCGGGCTAGCGGGACGAGGGGGCACAGATACGCAGTATTTT. Its protein is CASSLFGLAGRGGTDTQYF.

This clonotype was seen at least ten times. This sequence joins TRBV2 and TRBJ1-6; D gene unclear. This CDR3 has 12 amino acids. The ends were cut back, 7 bases at V and 8 bases at J, with 9 bases in the middle. Per germline, CDR1 SNHLY and CDR2 FYNNEI. The chain's CDR3 is CASMGNDSPLHF. The CDR3 DNA follows: TGTGCCAGCATGGGAAATGATTCACCCCTCCACTTT.

This clonotype turned up a few times. The CDR3 sequence: CATSRGDGEYNEQFF. The CDR3 DNA reads as TGTGCCACCAGCAGGGGGGACGGGGAATACAATGAGCAGTTCTTC. The chain has TRBV15 and TRBJ2-1; the D call may be TRBD1 or TRBD2 (5 bases each). CDR1 and CDR2 from the germline V gene are LNHNV and YYDKDF (reference sequence). V was trimmed by 3 bases and J by 4 bases, leaving 13 bases between them. The CDR3 spans 15 residues.

There are many counts of this clonotype. The chain joins TRBV6-1 to TRBJ1-1, with D possibly matching TRBD1 (5 bases). CDR3 size: 15 residues. Germline V gene data show CDR1 as MNHNS and CDR2 as SASEGT. V was pared by 2 bases and J by 1 base, with 11 bases between. In DNA, the CDR3 is TGTGCCAGCAGTGAAAGGGGTGTGGCGAACACTGAAGCTTTCTTT. Protein product: CASSERGVANTEAFF.

Comments on this clonotype: At one end, the junction sequence differs from germline, possibly due to a read error. V usage is TRBV7-9 and J usage is TRBJ2-5; 11 nucleotides match TRBD2. Germline V lookup: CDR1 SEHNR, CDR2 FQNEAQ (reference sequence). The CDR3 sequence is 13 residues long. Written as DNA, the CDR3 is TGTGCCAGCATCTTAGCGGGAGGGGAGACCCAGTACTTC. This codes for CASILAGGETQYF. The full variable domain, rest sourced from reference TRBV7-9 and TRBJ2-5, is DTGVSQNPRHKITKRGQNVTFRCDPISEHNRLYWYRQTLGQGPEFLTYFQNEAQLEKSRLLSDRFSAERPKGSFSTLEIQRTEQGDSAMYLCASILAGGETQYFGPGTRLLVL.

This clonotype was detected ten times or more. V gene TRBV20-1 combines with J gene TRBJ2-1; D unresolved. V was trimmed by 1 base and J by 9 bases, leaving 10 bases between them. The germline CDR1 and CDR2 sequences are DFQATT and SNEGSKA (reference sequence). This CDR3 spans 12 amino acids. As DNA, the CDR3 is TGCAGTGCTAGAGGTGTCTCCGGTGAGCAGTTCTTC. Its protein is CSARGVSGEQFF.